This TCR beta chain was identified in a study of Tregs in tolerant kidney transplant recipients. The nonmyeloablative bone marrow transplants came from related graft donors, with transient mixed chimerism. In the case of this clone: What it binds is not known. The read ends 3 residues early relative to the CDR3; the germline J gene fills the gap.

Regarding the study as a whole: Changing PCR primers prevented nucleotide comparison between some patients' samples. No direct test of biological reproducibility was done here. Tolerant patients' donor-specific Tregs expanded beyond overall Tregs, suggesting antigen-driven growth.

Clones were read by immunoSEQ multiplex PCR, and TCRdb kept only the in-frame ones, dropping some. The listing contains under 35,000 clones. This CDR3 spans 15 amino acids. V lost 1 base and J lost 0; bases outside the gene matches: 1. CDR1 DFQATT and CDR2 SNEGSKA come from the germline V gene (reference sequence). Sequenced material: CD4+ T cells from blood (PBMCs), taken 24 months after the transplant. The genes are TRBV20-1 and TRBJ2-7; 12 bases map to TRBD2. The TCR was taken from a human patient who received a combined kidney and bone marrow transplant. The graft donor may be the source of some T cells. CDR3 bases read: TGCAGTGCTAGAGCTAGCGGGAGGGTCTCCTACGAG. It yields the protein CSARASGRVSYE. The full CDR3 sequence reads CSARASGRVSYEQYF.